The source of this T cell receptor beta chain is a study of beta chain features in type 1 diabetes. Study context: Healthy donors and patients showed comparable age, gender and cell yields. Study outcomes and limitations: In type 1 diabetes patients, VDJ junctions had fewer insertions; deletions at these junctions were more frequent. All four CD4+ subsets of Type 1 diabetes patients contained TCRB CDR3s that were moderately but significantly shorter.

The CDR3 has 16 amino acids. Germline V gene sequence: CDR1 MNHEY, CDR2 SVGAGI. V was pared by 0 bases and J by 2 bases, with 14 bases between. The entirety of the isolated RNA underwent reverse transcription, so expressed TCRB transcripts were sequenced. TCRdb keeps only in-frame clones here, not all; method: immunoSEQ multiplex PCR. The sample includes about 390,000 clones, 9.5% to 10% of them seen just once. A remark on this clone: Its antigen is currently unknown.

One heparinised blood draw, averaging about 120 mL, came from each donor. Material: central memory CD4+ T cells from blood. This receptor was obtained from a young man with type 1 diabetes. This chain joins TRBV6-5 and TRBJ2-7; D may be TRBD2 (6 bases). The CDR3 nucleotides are TGTGCCAGCAGTTACTCGTATCCTAGCGAGACCTACGAGCAGTACTTC. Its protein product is CASSYSYPSETYEQYF.